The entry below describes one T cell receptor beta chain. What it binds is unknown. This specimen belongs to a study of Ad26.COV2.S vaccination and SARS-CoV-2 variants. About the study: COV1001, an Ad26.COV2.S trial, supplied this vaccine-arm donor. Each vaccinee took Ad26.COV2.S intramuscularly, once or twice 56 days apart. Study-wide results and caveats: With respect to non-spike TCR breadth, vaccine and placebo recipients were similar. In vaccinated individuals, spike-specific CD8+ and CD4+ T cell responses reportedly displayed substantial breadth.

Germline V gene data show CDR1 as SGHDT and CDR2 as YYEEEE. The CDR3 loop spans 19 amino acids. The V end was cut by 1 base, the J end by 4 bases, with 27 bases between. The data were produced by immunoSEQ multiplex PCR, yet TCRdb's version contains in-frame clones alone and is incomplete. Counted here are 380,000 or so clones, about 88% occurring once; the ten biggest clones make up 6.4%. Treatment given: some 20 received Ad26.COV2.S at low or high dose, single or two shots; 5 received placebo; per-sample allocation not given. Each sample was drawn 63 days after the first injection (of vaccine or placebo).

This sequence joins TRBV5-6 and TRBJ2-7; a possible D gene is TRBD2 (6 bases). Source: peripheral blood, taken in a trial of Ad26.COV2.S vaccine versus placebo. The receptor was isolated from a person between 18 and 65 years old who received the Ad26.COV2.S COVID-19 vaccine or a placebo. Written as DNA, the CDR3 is TGTGCCAGCAGCTTGTGGGTCCAGGGCGGGGACGGGATTTCATACGAGCAGTACTTC. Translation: CASSLWVQGGDGISYEQYF.